This T cell receptor beta chain is from a study of blood T cell repertoires in COVID-19. The wider study: Samples of COVID-19 (acute and convalescent) were obtained from the United States, Italy and Spain. The cDNA or gDNA used as material had been derived from T cells, B-cell-depleted T cells, or PBMCs.

Original handling: Using reference gene primer amplification, nucleated cell counts were estimated. TCRdb keeps only in-frame clones here, not all; method: immunoSEQ multiplex PCR. D and trimming were read from the DNA, whereas the V and J calls and clone size are those reported in that table. The repertoire holds around 200,000 clones, around 87% seen once, with just under 2.5% in the top ten. Germline V CDR1 and CDR2: MNHNS, SASEGT. This CDR3 spans 12 amino acids. Trimming cost V 2 bases and J 6 bases, with 7 bases left between them. The chain is built from TRBV6-1 and TRBJ1-2; tentatively, D is TRBD1 (5 bases). The specimen was peripheral blood. The clonotype was recovered from a man aged 35-49 years with active or convalescent COVID-19. The CDR3 coding sequence is TGTGCCAGCAGTGAACCGGGGGATGGCTACACCTTC. Amino acids: CASSEPGDGYTF.